The T cell receptor (beta chain) described here comes from a study of blood T cell repertoires in COVID-19. Recruited during active infection, patients (from Seattle) were subsequently followed longitudinally. Germline CDR1 is MNHEY and CDR2 is SVGAGI. The CDR3 has 15 amino acids. The V segment lost 7 bases and the J segment 2 bases; nucleotides outside the gene matches: 9. Method: immunoSEQ multiplex PCR; TCRdb's copy keeps in-frame clones and lacks some. The table has 180,000 or so clones, around four fifths seen once. The sample taken for sequencing was peripheral blood. This chain connects TRBV6-5 to TRBJ2-3; 7 bases fit TRBD2. The source is a woman in her thirties or forties with COVID-19, enrolled during active disease. The CDR3 region is CASTLGDYHTDTQYF. CDR3 nucleotides: TGTGCCAGCACCTTAGGGGACTACCACACAGATACGCAGTATTTT.